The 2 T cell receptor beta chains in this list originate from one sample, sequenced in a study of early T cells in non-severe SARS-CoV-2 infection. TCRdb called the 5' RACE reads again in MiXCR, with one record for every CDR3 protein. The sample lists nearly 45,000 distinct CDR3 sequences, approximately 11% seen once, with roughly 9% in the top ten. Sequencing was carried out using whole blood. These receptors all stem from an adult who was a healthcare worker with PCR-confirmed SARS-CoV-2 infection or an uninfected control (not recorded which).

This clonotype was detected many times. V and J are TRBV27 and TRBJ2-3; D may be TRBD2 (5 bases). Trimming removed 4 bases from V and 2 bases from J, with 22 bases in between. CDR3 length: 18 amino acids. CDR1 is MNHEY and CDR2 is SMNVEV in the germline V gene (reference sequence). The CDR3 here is CASSSPLSVGGYTDTQYF. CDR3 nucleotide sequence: TGTGCCAGCAGTTCCCCACTTAGTGTGGGCGGGTACACAGATACGCAGTATTTT.

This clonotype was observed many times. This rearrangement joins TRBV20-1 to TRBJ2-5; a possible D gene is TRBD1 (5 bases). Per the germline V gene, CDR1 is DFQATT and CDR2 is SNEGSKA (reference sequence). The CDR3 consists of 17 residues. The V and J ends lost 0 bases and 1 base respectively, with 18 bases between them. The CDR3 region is CSARDLGQGARQETQYF. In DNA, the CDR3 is TGCAGTGCTAGAGATCTGGGGCAGGGTGCCCGCCAAGAGACCCAGTACTTC.